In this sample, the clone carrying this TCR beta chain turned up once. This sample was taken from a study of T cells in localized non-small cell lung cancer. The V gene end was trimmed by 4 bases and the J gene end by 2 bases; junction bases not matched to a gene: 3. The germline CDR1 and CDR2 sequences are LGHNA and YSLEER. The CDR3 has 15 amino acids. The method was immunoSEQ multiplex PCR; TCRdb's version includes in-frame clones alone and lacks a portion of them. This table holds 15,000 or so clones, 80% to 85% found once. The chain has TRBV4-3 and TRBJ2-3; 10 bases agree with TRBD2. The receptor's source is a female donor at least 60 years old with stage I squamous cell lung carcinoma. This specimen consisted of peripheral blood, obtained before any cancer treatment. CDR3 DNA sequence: TGCGCCAGCAGCCCAGCGGGGGGGCTCACAGATACGCAGTATTTT. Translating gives CASSPAGGLTDTQYF.